This T cell receptor beta chain came from a study of T cell repertoires in cytomegalovirus infection. At the level of the study: Public TCR beta signature analysis indicated the presence of both CMV infection and matching HLA type.

This clonotype appeared many times. Its cognate antigen is unknown. The study's findings and limits: Using cumulative public TCR beta family frequency, the authors identified those who carried CMV together with the relevant HLA. HLA-C-restricted, CMV-specific TCR beta clonotypes were dominant ex vivo.

MiXCR, applied by TCRdb to the reads, yields one record per CDR3 protein. The sample includes 200,000 to 250,000 distinct CDR3 sequences, 5% to 8.5% of them seen just once. With 1 base removed from V and 6 bases from J, the gap between germline ends came to 12 bases. The length of the CDR3 is 14 residues. Germline CDR1 is SGHTA and CDR2 is FQGNSA. The source of this sequence is a human donor in good health (CMV status not recorded). Some clones in this sample may be carry-over from other donors' samples. V is TRBV7-2 and J is TRBJ1-2; D may be TRBD1 (5 bases). Sequencing input: PBMCs. DNA of the CDR3: TGTGCCAGCAGCTTAGAAAGGGGATTGGATGGCTACACCTTC. Translation gives CASSLERGLDGYTF.